The clone carrying this T cell receptor beta chain showed up many times. Its antigen is currently unknown. These data belong to a study of T cells after yellow fever vaccination. About the study: The SMART-Seq v4 Ultra Low Input method served to prepare the low-cell-number fractions. General study findings and limits: Post-booster repertoires again held most primary-vaccination clones (approximately 96% CD4, 88% CD8). Only a small proportion of the clonotypes turned up in both the CD4 and the CD8 compartments, likely arising from convergent recombination. The study noted that FACS-sorted repertoires could contain abundant clonotypes contaminating from the bulk population.

Trimming removed 0 bases at V and 4 bases at J, with 7 bases between. Germline-derived CDR1 and CDR2 are MNHEY and SVGEGT. This CDR3 has 14 amino acids. TCRdb re-analysed the 5' RACE reads in MiXCR, keeping a single row per CDR3 protein. The sample consists of 250,000 to 400,000 distinct CDR3 sequences, 3.5% to 5% of them appearing once. The receptor was derived from a young man who received the YFV17D yellow fever vaccine. The chain has TRBV6-2 or TRBV6-3 and TRBJ2-1; no firm D call. The sequenced sample was PBMCs, obtained 15 days after the yellow fever booster vaccination. CDR3 in amino acids: CASSYSRGYNEQFF. In DNA, the CDR3 is TGTGCCAGCAGTTACTCCCGAGGATACAATGAGCAGTTCTTC.